This passage covers 23 T cell receptor beta chains from one sample sequenced in a study of T cells after yellow fever vaccination. Each CDR3 protein gets one entry after TCRdb re-called the 5' RACE reads with MiXCR. The sample has some 120,000 distinct CDR3 sequences; 8.4% are singletons. Sample: CD8+ T cells sorted from PBMCs, taken 45 days after the yellow fever booster vaccination. These receptors were collected from a man younger than 40 who received the YFV17D yellow fever vaccine.

Only a few counts were recorded for this clonotype. The gene calls are TRBV28 and TRBJ2-1; TRBD2 agrees at 14 bases. With 3 bases clipped from V and 9 bases from J, the junction kept 7 bases outside the gene matches. Germline values: CDR1 MDHEN, CDR2 SYDVKM. This CDR3 is built from 16 residues. The CDR3 nucleotides read TGTGCCAGCAGTTTCCTTGGGACTAGCGGGAGAGGTGAGCAGTTCTTC. The encoded protein is CASSFLGTSGRGEQFF.

Details on this clonotype: A read error is possible here, since a much larger clone lies one base away. The chain uses TRBV7-9 and TRBJ1-4; D gene uncertain. The V gene lost 2 bases and the J gene lost 7 bases, with 14 bases spanning the gap. Looked up from germline, CDR1 is SEHNR and CDR2 is FQNEAQ (reference sequence). The CDR3 consists of 15 residues. The CDR3 bases are TGTGCCAGCAGCTTACAACCGGGCGACGGTGAAAAACTGTTTTTT. Translating it yields CASSLQPGDGEKLFF.

This clonotype was detected many times. The chain employs TRBV10-2 and TRBJ2-7; 9 positions match TRBD2. CDR1 and CDR2 from the germline V gene are WSHSY and SAAADI. The length of the CDR3 is 11 residues. V lost 7 bases to trimming and J lost 6 bases; unmatched junction nucleotides: 1. The CDR3 reads CASKAGGEQYF. For the CDR3, the DNA is TGCGCCAGCAAAGCGGGGGGCGAGCAGTACTTC.

This clonotype was detected many times. The chain links TRBV11-2 to TRBJ2-3; tentatively, D is TRBD1 or TRBD2 (5 bases each). Germline loops: CDR1 SGHAT, CDR2 FQNNGV. V gave up 3 bases and J gave up 2 bases, with 9 bases separating them. The CDR3 has 14 residues. CDR3 in amino acids: CASSFEGNTDTQYF. The CDR3 DNA reads as TGTGCCAGCAGCTTCGAGGGGAACACAGATACGCAGTATTTT.

This clonotype appeared a few times. The rearrangement uses TRBV4-3 and TRBJ2-3, with TRBD2 as a possible D gene (6 bases). The germline gives CDR1 LGHNA, CDR2 YSLEER. This CDR3 has 17 residues. V lost 4 bases and J 0 bases, leaving 17 bases between the germline ends. This chain's CDR3 is CASSPDRGLSSTDTQYF. The CDR3 DNA follows: TGCGCCAGCAGCCCGGATAGGGGACTGTCTAGCACAGATACGCAGTATTTT.

This clonotype was counted many times. This chain joins TRBV5-1 and TRBJ2-7; no firm D call. Germline values: CDR1 SGHRS, CDR2 YFSETQ. The CDR3 contains 13 residues. Trimming pared 0 bases from V and 2 bases from J, leaving 6 bases between. The CDR3 region has the DNA TGCGCCAGCAGCTTGGGCACCCCCTACGAGCAGTACTTC. Its translation is CASSLGTPYEQYF.

This clonotype has just a few counts. The V call is TRBV28, the J call TRBJ2-7; D might be TRBD1 (5 bases). Germline CDR1 MDHEN, CDR2 SYDVKM. V lost 8 bases and J 3 bases, leaving 17 bases between the germline ends. The CDR3 totals 14 residues. The CDR3: CASRRQPNRYEQYF. The CDR3 DNA is TGTGCCAGCCGGAGACAGCCAAACCGCTACGAGCAGTACTTC.

Many counts were recorded for this clonotype. The chain uses TRBV6-5 and TRBJ2-3, with D perhaps given as TRBD1 or TRBD2 (5 bases each). In germline, CDR1 is MNHEY, CDR2 SVGAGI. Trimming stripped 0 bases from V and 5 bases from J, with 15 bases between. The CDR3 length is 16 residues. Written as DNA, the CDR3 is TGTGCCAGCAGTTACTCGGTTGAGGGGTGGAAAGATACGCAGTATTTT. It is translated as CASSYSVEGWKDTQYF.

This clonotype has ten or more counts. V is TRBV7-9 and J is TRBJ1-1; 7 bases agree with TRBD1. V shed 8 bases and J 5 bases; nucleotides not matched to a gene: 14. Germline V gene data show CDR1 as SEHNR and CDR2 as FQNEAQ (reference sequence). The length of the CDR3 is 15 residues. This CDR3 reads CASGLTGAGGTEAFF. The CDR3 DNA reads as TGTGCCAGCGGTCTTACAGGGGCTGGGGGGACTGAAGCTTTCTTT.

Concerning this clonotype itself: A much larger clone differs from this one at a single base, so this may be a read error. This chain connects TRBV4-1 to TRBJ2-7; 8 bases fit TRBD1. From germline, CDR1 is MGHRA and CDR2 YSYEKL. The CDR3 runs to 14 residues. CDR3 in amino acids: CASSHRQGSYQQYF. CDR3 nucleotides: TGCGCCAGCAGCCACAGACAGGGGTCCTACCAGCAGTACTTC.

This chain links TRBV5-1 with TRBJ2-7; no clear D gene. Looked up from germline, CDR1 is SGHRS and CDR2 is YFSETQ. The V end lost 4 bases, the J end lost 7 bases, and 12 bases lay between the germline ends. This CDR3 has 12 amino acids. This CDR3 reads CASSRPSGEQYF. Here the CDR3 DNA reads TGCGCCAGCAGCAGGCCCTCCGGTGAGCAGTACTTC. Looking up the rest from reference TRBV5-1 and TRBJ2-7 gives the full variable domain: KAGVTQTPRYLIKTRGQQVTLSCSPISGHRSVSWYQQTPGQGLQFLFEYFSETQRNKGNFPGRFSGRQFSNSRSEMNVSTLELGDSALYLCASSRPSGEQYFGPGTRLTVT.

With respect to this clonotype: Just one base apart from a much larger clone, this may be a read error. The chain links TRBV7-8 to TRBJ2-5; perhaps TRBD2 as D (5 bases). The germline V and J ends were trimmed by 1 base and 5 bases, with 11 bases remaining between them. The length of the CDR3 is 14 residues. From germline, CDR1 is SGHVS and CDR2 FQNEAQ. The CDR3 DNA follows: TGTGCCAGCAGCTTAGAAGCGGCCCACGAGACCCAGTACTTC. Its protein product is CASSLEAAHETQYF. Drawing the rest from reference TRBV7-8 and TRBJ2-5, the complete variable domain is GAGVSQSPRYKVAKRGQDVALRCDPISGHVSLFWYQQALGQGPEFLTYFQNEAQLDKSGLPSDRFFAERPEGSVSTLKIQRTQQEDSAVYLCASSLEAAHETQYFGPGTRLLVL.

The table lists this clonotype with many counts. The rearrangement joins TRBV7-9 to TRBJ1-1, with D hard to call. Trimming took off 3 bases at V and 0 bases at J, with 11 bases between the two ends. CDR1 is SEHNR, CDR2 FQNEAQ, per germline (reference sequence). The CDR3 spans 15 residues. The CDR3: CASSLPIRVNTEAFF. The CDR3, as DNA: TGTGCCAGCAGCTTGCCGATTAGGGTGAACACTGAAGCTTTCTTT.

In its sample, this clonotype was seen a few times. The genes are TRBV7-2 and TRBJ2-7; 13 bases map to TRBD2. The CDR3 extends over 16 amino acids. V shed 3 bases and J 3 bases; nucleotides not matched to a gene: 5. Germline V gene data show CDR1 as SGHTA and CDR2 as FQGNSA. CDR3: CASSLEGLAGIYEQYF. CDR3 DNA: TGTGCCAGCAGCTTGGAGGGACTAGCGGGAATCTACGAGCAGTACTTC.

Many counts were recorded for this clonotype. The chain uses TRBV6-6 and TRBJ2-1; no clear D. CDR1 and CDR2 (germline): MNHNY, SVGAGI (reference sequence). Trimming left V 11 bases short and J 10 bases short, with 18 bases between. This CDR3 region has 12 residues. DNA of the CDR3: TGTGCCGGCCGCAAGGGTGCGGAGGAGCAGTTCTTC. The encoded protein is CAGRKGAEEQFF.

This clonotype was counted many times. The rearrangement uses TRBV5-8 and TRBJ1-1; 9 nucleotides align to TRBD1. Germline CDR1 and CDR2: SGHTS and YDEGEE. The CDR3 length is 15 residues. With 1 base clipped from V and 1 base from J, the junction kept 2 bases outside the gene matches. CDR3 sequence: CASSLTGGTNTEAFF. The CDR3 DNA follows: TGTGCCAGCAGCTTGACAGGGGGCACGAACACTGAAGCTTTCTTT. Full variable domain (missing parts from reference TRBV5-8 and TRBJ1-1): EAGVTQSPTHLIKTRGQQATLRCSPISGHTSVYWYQQALGLGLQFLLWYDEGEERNRGNFPPRFSGRQFPNYSSELNVNALELEDSALYLCASSLTGGTNTEAFFGQGTRLTVV.

This clonotype was picked up many times. The V call is TRBV12-3 or TRBV12-4, the J call TRBJ2-7, with D tentatively TRBD2 (6 bases). V lost 7 bases and J 2 bases, leaving 18 bases between the germline ends. The CDR3 contains 15 residues. For the CDR3, the DNA is TGTGCCAGCACCTTCTTAGGTCCGGGGGCCTACGAGCAGTACTTC. Residues: CASTFLGPGAYEQYF.

This clonotype was counted only a few times. V is TRBV4-2 and J is TRBJ2-1; possibly TRBD2 for D (5 bases). Germline V lookup: CDR1 LGHNA, CDR2 YNFKEQ. Trimming pared 4 bases from V and 4 bases from J, leaving 14 bases between. This CDR3 contains 15 residues. In nucleotides, the CDR3 is TGTGCCAGCAGCCCCGAGGACTGGACTTACAATGAGCAGTTCTTC. Translating it yields CASSPEDWTYNEQFF.

This clonotype came up many times. Here the CDR3 reads CASRPQGTEAFF. Here the CDR3 DNA reads TGTGCCAGCAGACCCCAGGGGACTGAAGCTTTCTTT. The rearrangement uses TRBV12-3 or TRBV12-4 and TRBJ1-1; a weak D match, TRBD1 (6 bases). The CDR3 sequence is 12 residues long. Trimming stripped 6 bases from V and 5 bases from J, with 10 bases between.

The CDR3 DNA is TGTGCCTCCGGCAGCGGGTCCCACGAGCAGTACTTC. Protein sequence: CASGSGSHEQYF. The J gene is TRBJ2-7, the V gene TRBV6-6, with a weak D call TRBD2 (6 bases). The germline V gene has CDR1 MNHNY and CDR2 SVGAGI (reference sequence). The germline V and J ends were trimmed by 11 bases and 5 bases, with 16 bases remaining between them. The CDR3 loop spans 12 amino acids.

This clonotype was picked up many times. The rearrangement joins TRBV12-3 or TRBV12-4 to TRBJ2-1, with D unresolved. Trimming took off 5 bases at V and 2 bases at J, with 22 bases between the two ends. The CDR3 extends over 18 amino acids. CDR3 amino acids: CASSPGFADRLTYNEQFF. DNA of the CDR3: TGTGCCAGCAGTCCGGGCTTCGCGGACCGTTTGACCTACAATGAGCAGTTCTTC.

This clonotype has a handful of counts. The chain uses TRBV6-5 and TRBJ1-2; 7 bases are shared with TRBD1. The ends lost 2 bases at V and 4 bases at J; junction bases unmatched: 19. The CDR3 loop spans 19 amino acids. Germline V gene data show CDR1 as MNHEY and CDR2 as SVGAGI. The CDR3 DNA is TGTGCCAGCAGTTACACCCGGTTTGAACAGGGGCGATTTAGCTATGGCTACACCTTC. This encodes CASSYTRFEQGRFSYGYTF.

A word on this clonotype: One junction end disagrees with the germline gene, perhaps due to a read error. The gene calls are TRBV28 and TRBJ2-2; perhaps D is TRBD1 or TRBD2 (5 bases each). CDR1 and CDR2 from the germline V gene are MDHEN and SYDVKM. The CDR3 runs to 18 residues. This CDR3 reads CASTLLVGDSSGTGNLFF. The CDR3 DNA is TGTGCCAGCACTTTATTAGTAGGAGACAGCTCAGGGACCGGGAATCTGTTTTTT.